The T cell receptor (beta chain) under discussion was sequenced for a study of T-cell reconstitution after alpha-beta-depleted transplantation in children. Regarding the study as a whole: High day-60 TCRbeta diversity in some patients came from surviving recipient T cells and thymic progenitors. T-cell counts and diversity at one year post-transplant came mainly from newly produced T cells. Reportedly, alpha-beta T cells present about two months post-transplant originated from several hundred expanded clones of graft origin.

CDR1 and CDR2 from the germline V gene are ENHRY and SYGVKD. CDR3 length: 16 amino acids. V shed 2 bases and J shed 3 bases, with 16 bases lying between them. This clonotype was seen a handful of times. The target antigen is unknown. Unique molecular identifiers featured in how the TCRbeta library was prepared. TCRdb re-derived calls from the PCR reads in MiXCR, one entry per CDR3 protein. The table includes about 540,000 distinct CDR3 sequences, around 27% detected once. This clonotype originated in a boy in the first two years of life with Wiskott-Aldrich syndrome, due to receive a stem cell transplant. This sample comprised PBMCs, obtained before TCRalphabeta/CD19-depleted stem cell transplant. The chain recombines TRBV10-3 with TRBJ2-5; no firm D call. Here the CDR3 reads CAISEAITRAKETQYF. The CDR3 DNA reads TGTGCCATCAGTGAGGCGATCACAAGGGCTAAAGAGACCCAGTACTTC.